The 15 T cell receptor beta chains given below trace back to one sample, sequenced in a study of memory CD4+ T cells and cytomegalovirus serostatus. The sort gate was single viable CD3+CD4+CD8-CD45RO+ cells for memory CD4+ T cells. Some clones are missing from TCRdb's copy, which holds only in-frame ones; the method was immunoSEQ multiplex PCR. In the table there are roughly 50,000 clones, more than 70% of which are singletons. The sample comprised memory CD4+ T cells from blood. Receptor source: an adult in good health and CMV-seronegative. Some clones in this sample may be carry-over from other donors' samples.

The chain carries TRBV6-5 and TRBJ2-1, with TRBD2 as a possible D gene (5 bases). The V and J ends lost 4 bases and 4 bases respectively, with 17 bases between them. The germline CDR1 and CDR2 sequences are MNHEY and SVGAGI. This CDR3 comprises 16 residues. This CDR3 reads CASSSPGTSIYNEQFF. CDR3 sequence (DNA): TGTGCCAGCAGTTCCCCCGGCACTAGTATTTACAATGAGCAGTTCTTC.

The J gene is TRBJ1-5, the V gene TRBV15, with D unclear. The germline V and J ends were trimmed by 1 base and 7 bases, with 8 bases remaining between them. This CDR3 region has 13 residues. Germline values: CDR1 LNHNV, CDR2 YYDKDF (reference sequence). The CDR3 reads CATSRAPYQPQHF. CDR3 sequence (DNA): TGTGCCACCAGCAGAGCTCCATACCAGCCCCAGCATTTT. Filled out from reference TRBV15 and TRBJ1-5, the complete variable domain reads DAMVIQNPRYQVTQFGKPVTLSCSQTLNHNVMYWYQQKSSQAPKLLFHYYDKDFNNEADTPDNFQSRRPNTSFCFLDIRSPGLGDTAMYLCATSRAPYQPQHFGDGTRLSIL.

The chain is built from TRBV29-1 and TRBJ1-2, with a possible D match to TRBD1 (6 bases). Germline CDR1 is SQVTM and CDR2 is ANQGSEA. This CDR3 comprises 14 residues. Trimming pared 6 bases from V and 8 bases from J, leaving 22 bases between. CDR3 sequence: CSVASEVRGRGYTF. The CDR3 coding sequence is TGCAGCGTCGCCTCAGAGGTCAGGGGTCGGGGCTACACCTTC.

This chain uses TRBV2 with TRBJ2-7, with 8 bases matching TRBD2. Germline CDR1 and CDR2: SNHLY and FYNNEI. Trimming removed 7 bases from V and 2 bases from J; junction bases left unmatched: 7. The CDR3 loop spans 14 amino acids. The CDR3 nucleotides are TGTGCCAGCAAGTTTAGCGGGACTACCTACGAGCAGTACTTC. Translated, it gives CASKFSGTTYEQYF.

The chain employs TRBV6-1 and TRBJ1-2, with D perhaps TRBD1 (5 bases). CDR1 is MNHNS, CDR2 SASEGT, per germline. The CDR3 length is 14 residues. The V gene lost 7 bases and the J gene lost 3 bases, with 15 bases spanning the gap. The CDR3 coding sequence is TGTGCCAGCACCAGACAGACAAACCACTATGGCTACACCTTC. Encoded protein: CASTRQTNHYGYTF.

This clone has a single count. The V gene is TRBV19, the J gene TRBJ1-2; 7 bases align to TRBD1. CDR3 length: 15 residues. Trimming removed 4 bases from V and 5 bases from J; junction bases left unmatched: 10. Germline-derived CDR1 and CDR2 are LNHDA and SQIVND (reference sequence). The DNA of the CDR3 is TGTGCCAGTAGTAGGTCCGGGACAGAATTTTATGGCTACACCTTC. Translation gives CASSRSGTEFYGYTF.

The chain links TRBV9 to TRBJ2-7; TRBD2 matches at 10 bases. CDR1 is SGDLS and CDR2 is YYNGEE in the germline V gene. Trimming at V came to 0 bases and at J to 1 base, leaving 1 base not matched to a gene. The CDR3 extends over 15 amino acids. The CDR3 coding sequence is TGTGCCAGCAGCGTAGGGACTAGCGGTTCCTACGAGCAGTACTTC. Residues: CASSVGTSGSYEQYF.

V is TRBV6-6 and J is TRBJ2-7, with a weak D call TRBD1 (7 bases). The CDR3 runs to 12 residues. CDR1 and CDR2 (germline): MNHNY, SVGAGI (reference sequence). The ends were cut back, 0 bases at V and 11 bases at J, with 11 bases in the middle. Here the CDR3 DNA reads TGTGCCAGCAGTTACTCGGAGGGGGCGGAGTACTTC. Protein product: CASSYSEGAEYF.

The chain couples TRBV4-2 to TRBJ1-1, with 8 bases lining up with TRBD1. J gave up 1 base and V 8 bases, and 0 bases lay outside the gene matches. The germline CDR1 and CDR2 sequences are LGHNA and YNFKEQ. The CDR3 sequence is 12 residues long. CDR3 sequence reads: CASGTGNTEAFF. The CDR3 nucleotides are TGTGCCAGCGGGACAGGGAACACTGAAGCTTTCTTT.

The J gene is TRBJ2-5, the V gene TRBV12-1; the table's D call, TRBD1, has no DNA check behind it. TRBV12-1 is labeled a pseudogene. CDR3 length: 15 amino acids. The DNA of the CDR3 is TGTGCCAGCAGCTCCGGGGACACCAAAGAAGAGACCCAGTACTTC. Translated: CASSSGDTKEETQYF.

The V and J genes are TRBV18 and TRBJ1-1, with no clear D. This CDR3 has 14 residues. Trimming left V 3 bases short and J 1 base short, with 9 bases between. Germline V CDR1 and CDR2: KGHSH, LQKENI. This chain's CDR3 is CASSPLGKNTEAFF. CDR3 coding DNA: TGTGCCAGCTCACCCCTCGGGAAGAACACTGAAGCTTTCTTT.

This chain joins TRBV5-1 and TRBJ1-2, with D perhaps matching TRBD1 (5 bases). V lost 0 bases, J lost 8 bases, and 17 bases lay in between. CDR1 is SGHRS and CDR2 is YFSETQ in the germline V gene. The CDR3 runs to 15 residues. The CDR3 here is CASSLEAGSAGGYTF. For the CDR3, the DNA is TGCGCCAGCAGCTTGGAGGCAGGGAGCGCAGGCGGCTACACCTTC. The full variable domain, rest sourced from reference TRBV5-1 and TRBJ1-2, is KAGVTQTPRYLIKTRGQQVTLSCSPISGHRSVSWYQQTPGQGLQFLFEYFSETQRNKGNFPGRFSGRQFSNSRSEMNVSTLELGDSALYLCASSLEAGSAGGYTFGSGTRLTVV.

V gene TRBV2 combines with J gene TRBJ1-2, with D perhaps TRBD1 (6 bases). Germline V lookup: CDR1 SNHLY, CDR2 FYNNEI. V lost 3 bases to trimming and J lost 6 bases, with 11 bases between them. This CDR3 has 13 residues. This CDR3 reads CASSDRGGHGYTF. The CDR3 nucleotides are TGTGCCAGCAGTGACAGGGGCGGGCATGGCTACACCTTC.

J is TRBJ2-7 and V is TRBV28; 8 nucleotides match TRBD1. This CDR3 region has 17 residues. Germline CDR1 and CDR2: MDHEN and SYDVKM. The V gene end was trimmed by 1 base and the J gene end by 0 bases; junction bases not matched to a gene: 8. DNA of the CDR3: TGTGCCAGCAGTTTATCGGAAGGACAGGGTTACTCCTACGAGCAGTACTTC. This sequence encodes CASSLSEGQGYSYEQYF.

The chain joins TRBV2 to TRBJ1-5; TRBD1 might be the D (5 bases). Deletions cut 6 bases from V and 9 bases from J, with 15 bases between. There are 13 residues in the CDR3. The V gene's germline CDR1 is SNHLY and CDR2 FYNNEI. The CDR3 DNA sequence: TGTGCCAGCAGGGGCCGGGACCAAGGGCCCCAGCATTTT. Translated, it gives CASRGRDQGPQHF. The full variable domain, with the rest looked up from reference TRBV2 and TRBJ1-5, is EPEVTQTPSHQVTQMGQEVILRCVPISNHLYFYWYRQILGQKVEFLVSFYNNEISEKSEIFDDQFSVERPDGSNFTLKIRSTKLEDSAMYFCASRGRDQGPQHFGDGTRLSIL.